The T cell receptor beta chain under discussion was sequenced for a study of early T cells in non-severe SARS-CoV-2 infection. About the study: Sequenced material consisted of bulk RNA (from unsorted whole blood), and chains were unpaired.

Notes on the study in general: A preference for anti-spike CD8 responses marked VDJdb matching, which missed private and CD4 specificities.

Note on this clonotype: Its antigen is not identified.

Each single cDNA molecule received a unique molecular identifier. MiXCR, applied by TCRdb to the 5' RACE reads, yields one record per CDR3 protein. The table lists approximately 40,000 distinct CDR3 sequences, approximately 10% of them singletons. Germline V gene lookup returns CDR1 SEHNR and CDR2 FQNEAQ (reference sequence). Trimming removed 5 bases from V and 7 bases from J, with 12 bases in between. The CDR3 loop spans 13 amino acids. The gene calls are TRBV7-9 and TRBJ2-1, with TRBD2 as a possible D gene (5 bases). The source of this sequence is an adult who was a healthcare worker with PCR-confirmed SARS-CoV-2 infection or an uninfected control (not recorded which). Material for sequencing was whole blood. The CDR3 reads CASSPLPGNEQFF. The DNA of the CDR3 is TGTGCCAGCAGCCCTCTGCCGGGAAATGAGCAGTTCTTC.